The 13 T cell receptor beta chains below all came from one sample that was sequenced in a study of T cell repertoires in cytomegalovirus infection (dated by TCRdb to about 2019). Sequenced on an Illumina HiSeq 1500. Starting from the raw public reads, TCRdb applied fastp trimming at Q25, assembled clones with MiXCR and retained in-frame beta chains. Rows with a matching CDR3 protein are joined into one entry that keeps the most common DNA and genes. The sample table records roughly 500,000 distinct CDR3 sequences; approximately 40% of these occur just once. About 39% of the sample goes to the ten largest clones. These TCRs are of unknown antigen specificity. Interpreted using the paper, the treatment or condition label stands for: in vitro stimulation with specific CMV peptide epitopes to enrich CMV-specific T cells. The sample in question was cultured PBMCs, obtained from culture after CMV antigen stimulation. Receptors originate from a human donor in good health (CMV status not recorded). Some clones in this sample may be carry-over from other donors' samples.

The chain couples TRBV28 to TRBJ2-7; TRBD2 matches at 12 bases. Germline CDR1 is MDHEN and CDR2 is SYDVKM. The V segment lost 8 bases and the J segment 4 bases; nucleotides outside the gene matches: 9. This CDR3 has 15 amino acids. CDR3 in amino acids: CASLRPGLAGYEQYF. Written as DNA, the CDR3 is TGTGCCAGCCTTCGACCGGGACTAGCGGGTTACGAGCAGTACTTC.

V and J are TRBV7-9 and TRBJ2-4, with a possible D match to TRBD1 (6 bases). With 2 bases removed from V and 9 bases from J, the gap between germline ends came to 11 bases. CDR1 is SEHNR, CDR2 FQNEAQ, per germline (reference sequence). The CDR3 is made up of 13 amino acids. CDR3 region: CASSLTGQFIQYF. In DNA, the CDR3 is TGTGCCAGCAGCTTAACCGGACAGTTCATTCAGTACTTC.

The chain joins TRBV19 to TRBJ2-1; 13 positions agree with TRBD2. The CDR3 contains 18 residues. Germline loops: CDR1 LNHDA, CDR2 SQIVND (reference sequence). V was clipped by 9 bases and J by 4 bases; unmatched bases: 15. CDR3 DNA: TGTGCCAGCAGTCTACTAGCGGGGGGGTCCAATGGGTACAATGAGCAGTTCTTC. Its translation: CASSLLAGGSNGYNEQFF.

The V gene is TRBV5-4, the J gene TRBJ2-1; 8 nucleotides agree with TRBD2. The V gene's germline CDR1 is SGHNT and CDR2 YYREEE (reference sequence). This CDR3 region has 15 residues. With 4 bases clipped from V and 6 bases from J, the junction kept 9 bases outside the gene matches. CDR3 coding DNA: TGTGCCAGCAGCCCGGGGGGGACTAGAGCCAATGAGCAGTTCTTC. Its translation: CASSPGGTRANEQFF.

In its sample, this clonotype was seen a few times. The rearrangement joins TRBV28 to TRBJ2-7; TRBD2 aligns across 8 bases. CDR3 size: 15 residues. J was trimmed by 2 bases and V by 4 bases; bases with no gene match: 7. CDR1 and CDR2 (germline): MDHEN, SYDVKM. The CDR3 loop reads CASSSPSGRPYEQYF. The CDR3 nucleotides are TGTGCCAGCAGTTCGCCTAGCGGGCGTCCCTACGAGCAGTACTTC.

This clonotype occurred many times. V is TRBV7-9 and J is TRBJ2-2; no clear D gene. The V gene lost 2 bases and the J gene lost 1 base, with 2 bases spanning the gap. Germline CDR1 and CDR2: SEHNR and FQNEAQ (reference sequence). The CDR3 is 13 residues long. The CDR3: CASSLLNTGELFF. The CDR3 DNA sequence: TGTGCCAGCAGCTTACTGAACACCGGGGAGCTGTTTTTT.

This clonotype showed up just a few times. This rearrangement joins TRBV4-1 to TRBJ2-5; no clear D gene. The length of the CDR3 is 13 residues. Deletions cut 4 bases from V and 4 bases from J, with 10 bases between. Germline V CDR1 and CDR2: MGHRA, YSYEKL. CDR3 in amino acids: CASSLSLLETQYF. The CDR3 DNA follows: TGCGCCAGCAGCCTAAGTCTGCTAGAGACCCAGTACTTC.

This chain connects TRBV15 to TRBJ2-3; 10 bases agree with TRBD2. V lost 0 bases and J lost 7; bases outside the gene matches: 7. The CDR3 extends over 16 amino acids. Per the germline V gene, CDR1 is LNHNV and CDR2 is YYDKDF (reference sequence). The CDR3: CATSREPAGGPHTQYF. In DNA form, the CDR3 reads TGTGCCACCAGCAGAGAACCAGCGGGAGGGCCACATACGCAGTATTTT.

This CDR3 is CASSESGLYYEQYF. The CDR3 nucleotides read TGTGCCAGCAGTGAATCTGGTCTTTACTACGAGCAGTACTTC. The chain recombines TRBV2 with TRBJ2-7, with D unclear. Per germline, CDR1 SNHLY and CDR2 FYNNEI. V gave up 2 bases and J gave up 3 bases, with 11 bases separating them. The length of the CDR3 is 14 residues.

This clonotype was seen a few times. V usage is TRBV7-9 and J usage is TRBJ2-1, with 8 bases matching TRBD1. With V trimmed by 5 bases and J by 5 bases, 11 bases remained unmatched. The CDR3 extends over 16 amino acids. Germline lookup yields CDR1 SEHNR and CDR2 FQNEAQ (reference sequence). The CDR3 DNA follows: TGTGCCAGCAGCCTCCGGGCTGGGGACAGGCACAATGAGCAGTTCTTC. Translation gives CASSLRAGDRHNEQFF. Full variable domain (remainder filled in from reference TRBV7-9 and TRBJ2-1): DTGVSQNPRHKITKRGQNVTFRCDPISEHNRLYWYRQTLGQGPEFLTYFQNEAQLEKSRLLSDRFSAERPKGSFSTLEIQRTEQGDSAMYLCASSLRAGDRHNEQFFGPGTRLTVL.

The genes are TRBV6-2 or TRBV6-3 and TRBJ2-7, with D perhaps given as TRBD1 or TRBD2 (7 bases each). Germline CDR1 reads MNHEY; CDR2 reads SVGEGT. CDR3 length: 14 amino acids. V gave up 6 bases and J gave up 3 bases, with 15 bases separating them. CDR3 DNA: TGTGCCAGCAGACGGGCAGGGGGGGACTACGAGCAGTACTTC. As protein: CASRRAGGDYEQYF.

The CDR3 here is CASSLRTGAFGTIYF. Written as DNA, the CDR3 is TGTGCCAGCAGCTTACGGACAGGGGCGTTCGGCACCATATATTTT. The chain carries TRBV7-6 and TRBJ1-3; 9 bases are shared with TRBD1. The CDR3 loop spans 15 amino acids. CDR1 is SGHVS, CDR2 FNYEAQ, per germline. V dropped 2 bases and J dropped 9; count of bases not matched to a gene: 8.

Only a few counts were recorded for this clonotype. The chain couples TRBV12-3 or TRBV12-4 to TRBJ2-7; the D gene is possibly TRBD1 (5 bases). Trimming stripped 3 bases from V and 3 bases from J, with 9 bases between. This CDR3 spans 13 amino acids. CDR3 protein: CASSLDKYYEQYF. CDR3 in DNA: TGTGCCAGCAGTTTGGACAAGTACTACGAGCAGTACTTC.